The rows below give T cell receptor beta chains drawn from one sample of a study of Ad26.COV2.S vaccination and SARS-CoV-2 variants. TCRdb's copy holds only in-frame clones and misses some; the assay was immunoSEQ multiplex PCR. The sample lists 300,000 to 450,000 clones, approximately 90% occurring once. The sequences come from peripheral blood, collected after recovery from COVID-19. The source of these receptors is a human donor who had recovered from COVID-19. The conserved cysteine and the conserved F or W are not part of the CDR3 here.

J gene | V gene | CDR3 protein
TRBJ1-3 | TRBV6-5 | ASTSTNPGNTIY
TRBJ1-6 | TRBV6-6 | ASSSRTGDNSPLH
TRBJ1-2 | TRBV19 | ASRASTGYT
TRBJ1-1 | TRBV19 | ASNPGQGVNTEAF
TRBJ2-3 | TRBV20-1 | SADQTDTQY
TRBJ2-3 | TRBV9 | ASSMGLADSTGDTQY
TRBJ1-3 | TRBV3-1/TRBV3-2 | ASSRSGTDSGNTIY
TRBJ1-6 | TRBV4-3 | ASSQEPGQNNSPLH
TRBJ1-2 | TRBV6-5 | ASSYPPTGVVYGYT
TRBJ2-3 | TRBV5-1 | ASSLGTGGVSTDTQY
TRBJ2-2 | TRBV19 | ASLRTGDRAIGELF
TRBJ2-7 | TRBV7-8 | ASSLDTGTDYEQY
TRBJ1-2 | TRBV19 | ASSMGQGSGYT
TRBJ1-2 | TRBV2 | ASSSTGLSNYGYT
TRBJ1-4 | TRBV6-6 | ASSYSIADRMF
TRBJ2-3 | TRBV2 | ASKGQDGGYTDTQY
TRBJ1-4 | TRBV29-1 | SVVQAIGEKLF
TRBJ1-6 | TRBV19 | ASSIGDLKNSPLH
TRBJ2-7 | TRBV19 | ASRPGQGSYEQY
TRBJ2-7 | TRBV19 | ASSAAGTSGGSYEQY
TRBJ2-2 | TRBV10-3 | AISGVGTGSANTGELF
TRBJ2-7 | TRBV27 | ASSLVRGEEQY
TRBJ1-4 | TRBV6-2/TRBV6-3 | ASSYRDDPEKLF
TRBJ2-7 | TRBV4-3 | ASSPVGGDEQY
TRBJ1-1 | TRBV9 | ASSLQGWNTEAF
TRBJ1-2 | TRBV5-1 | ASSLDFGTDHYT
TRBJ1-4 | TRBV19 | ASSKDSATNEKLF
TRBJ1-2 | TRBV6-1 | ASSESPAGGYT
TRBJ1-1 | TRBV5-4 | ASSPPSAGNEAF
TRBJ2-7 | TRBV3-1/TRBV3-2 | ASSPKTRLWDREAYEQY
TRBJ1-1 | TRBV2 | ASSDQADTEAF
TRBJ1-4 | TRBV11-2 | ASSPRDDGLFGEKLF
TRBJ2-5 | TRBV6-7 | ASSYLSTSGGPLWETQY
TRBJ2-7 | TRBV5-1 | ASSLASTGYEQY
TRBJ2-7 | TRBV2 | ASSEVGASPAYEQY
TRBJ2-1 | TRBV9 | ASSVIAGATNEQF
TRBJ2-2 | TRBV7-8 | ASRSTGELF
TRBJ2-3 | TRBV10-3 | AISELSREADTQY
TRBJ1-5 | TRBV19 | ASSRQGPSNQPQH
TRBJ1-4 | TRBV25-1 | ASSEKTKATNEKLF
TRBJ1-1 | TRBV9 | ASSAQGLNTEAF
TRBJ2-3 | TRBV3-1/TRBV3-2 | ASSAQGTDTQY
TRBJ2-3 | TRBV5-4 | ASSRGLAGDTQY
TRBJ1-1 | TRBV5-6 | ASSSDGPMNTEAF
TRBJ1-1 | TRBV15 | ATSTQGGNTEAF
TRBJ1-5 | TRBV15 | ATSHEGNQPQH
TRBJ1-2 | TRBV7-2 | ASSDTVNYGYT
TRBJ2-1 | TRBV7-3 | ASSPQGTRGPLSSYNEQF
TRBJ1-5 | TRBV4-1 | ASSQGLGRVNQPQH
TRBJ2-7 | TRBV5-1 | ASSCRGTHEQY
TRBJ1-4 | TRBV6-5 | ASSYSWPAGNEKLF
TRBJ2-3 | TRBV5-6 | ASSSGLAGFKKY
TRBJ2-1 | TRBV7-9 | ASSLGGTGVSEQF
TRBJ2-7 | TRBV27 | ASSLFLGLAGGAYEQY
TRBJ1-1 | TRBV7-9 | ASSGERAGTGEAF